The 30 T cell receptor beta chains below come from one sample, sequenced in a study of T cell changes during pregnancy in multiple sclerosis (dated by TCRdb to between 2018 and 2020). The method was the immunoSEQ multiplex PCR assay. TCRdb took over this immuneACCESS table, retaining in-frame rearrangements with V and J assigned. Such tables are incomplete; in checked studies, under half of the missing clones stem from an unresolved V gene, and the remainder is unexplained. This sample has 60,000 or so clones in its table, and more than 85% of those were observed once. The ten largest clones take up around 0.85% of the sample. The sample in question was peripheral blood, obtained in the first trimester of pregnancy. The receptors come from a female donor with multiple sclerosis, enrolled in a pregnancy study.

This sequence joins TRBV21-1 and TRBJ1-2; TRBD1, the table's D call, was not compared with the DNA. TRBV21-1 is listed as a pseudogene. The CDR3 is 16 amino acids. CDR3 sequence reads: CASSSSDSVYPYGYTF. The CDR3, as DNA: TGTGCCAGCAGCTCGTCCGACAGTGTATACCCCTATGGCTACACCTTC.

This sequence joins TRBV11-2 and TRBJ2-3; TRBD2 matches at 12 bases. V shed 5 bases and J 6 bases; nucleotides not matched to a gene: 6. The CDR3 length is 15 residues. From germline, CDR1 is SGHAT and CDR2 FQNNGV. Written as DNA, the CDR3 is TGTGCCAGCAGCCCGACTAGCGGGGGATACGATACGCAGTATTTT. It yields the protein CASSPTSGGYDTQYF.

The chain joins TRBV11-2 to TRBJ1-2, with 7 bases aligning to TRBD1. The CDR3 extends over 13 amino acids. The germline CDR1 and CDR2 sequences are SGHAT and FQNNGV. Trimming took 2 bases from V and 7 from J; bases not matched to a gene: 4. CDR3 residues: CASSLRGRGGYTF. In DNA form, the CDR3 reads TGTGCCAGCAGCTTAAGGGGGCGCGGTGGCTACACCTTC.

The chain combines TRBV30 with TRBJ1-5; no clear D. The germline V gene encodes CDR1 GTSNPN and CDR2 SVGIG (reference sequence). With 2 bases removed from V and 1 base from J, the gap between germline ends came to 9 bases. The CDR3 consists of 14 residues. CDR3 nucleotides: TGTGCCTGGAGTATCGGGGAGAGCAATCAGCCCCAGCATTTT. Amino acid sequence: CAWSIGESNQPQHF.

The chain recombines TRBV5-4 with TRBJ1-5, with unresolved D. Looked up from germline, CDR1 is SGHNT and CDR2 is YYREEE (reference sequence). Trimming took off 4 bases at V and 7 bases at J, with 12 bases between the two ends. The CDR3 is made up of 13 amino acids. CDR3 nucleotide sequence: TGTGCCAGCAGCCTGGACTGGGCCCAGCCCCAGCATTTT. It yields the protein CASSLDWAQPQHF.

The gene calls are TRBV29-1 and TRBJ2-1; TRBD2 is a possible D gene (5 bases). The germline CDR1 and CDR2 sequences are SQVTM and ANQGSEA. The V and J ends lost 1 base and 7 bases respectively, with 14 bases between them. The CDR3 is 14 amino acids. The DNA for the CDR3 is TGCAGCGTTGAAGGGAAAGCGGATCGTAATGAGCAGTTCTTC. It yields the protein CSVEGKADRNEQFF.

The chain carries TRBV6-5 and TRBJ2-7; 7 nucleotides align to TRBD1. The V gene's germline CDR1 is MNHEY and CDR2 SVGAGI. The CDR3 is made up of 13 amino acids. V lost 2 bases, J lost 3 bases, and 1 base stayed unmatched. The CDR3 loop is CASSYRQGYEQYF. The CDR3 region has the DNA TGTGCCAGCAGTTACAGACAGGGCTACGAGCAGTACTTC.

The V and J genes are TRBV6-5 and TRBJ1-2, with D unclear. In germline, CDR1 is MNHEY, CDR2 SVGAGI. The V gene lost 7 bases and the J gene lost 4 bases, with 16 bases spanning the gap. There are 14 residues in the CDR3. The CDR3: CASTIFPGTYGYTF. The CDR3 DNA follows: TGTGCCAGCACCATCTTCCCGGGTACCTATGGCTACACCTTC.

The chain is built from TRBV23-1 and TRBJ2-1, with 7 bases that match TRBD2. TRBV23-1 is sorted into the ORF group, with uncertain function. The CDR3 length is 14 residues. With V trimmed by 0 bases and J by 4 bases, 0 bases remained unmatched. CDR3 sequence reads: CASSQSGGYNEQFF. CDR3 nucleotides: TGCGCCAGCAGTCAATCCGGGGGGTACAATGAGCAGTTCTTC.

Here the CDR3 DNA reads TGCGCCAGCAGCCCGGGACAGTACAATGAGCAGTTCTTC. This translates into CASSPGQYNEQFF. The chain employs TRBV4-3 and TRBJ2-1; TRBD1 aligns across 7 bases. Germline V gene sequence: CDR1 LGHNA, CDR2 YSLEER. This CDR3 has 13 residues. Trimming at V came to 4 bases and at J to 4 bases, leaving 1 base not matched to a gene.

This clone was detected only a few times. The chain uses TRBV25-1 and TRBJ1-1, with D perhaps matching TRBD1 (6 bases). Trimming shortened V by 1 base and J by 5 bases, and 11 bases separated the two germline ends. Germline V gene data show CDR1 as MGHDK and CDR2 as SYGVNS. The CDR3 sequence is 14 residues long. Here the CDR3 reads CASSESRGWTEAFF. CDR3 in DNA: TGTGCCAGCAGTGAATCCAGGGGCTGGACTGAAGCTTTCTTT.

This chain connects TRBV6-5 to TRBJ1-2, with 7 positions matching TRBD1. The trim removed 6 bases at V and 4 bases at J, leaving 11 bases unmatched. This CDR3 comprises 15 residues. Germline assignment: CDR1 MNHEY and CDR2 SVGAGI. This chain's CDR3 is CASRKRDSLGYGYTF. The CDR3, as DNA: TGTGCCAGCAGAAAACGGGACAGCCTGGGCTATGGCTACACCTTC.

This clone has a single count. The chain uses TRBV6-6 and TRBJ1-2; D perhaps matches TRBD1 (6 bases). This CDR3 spans 16 amino acids. V lost 2 bases and J 0 bases, leaving 13 bases between the germline ends. From germline, CDR1 is MNHNY and CDR2 SVGAGI (reference sequence). Here the CDR3 reads CASSYGTLKTNYGYTF. The CDR3 DNA is TGTGCCAGCAGTTACGGGACACTTAAGACTAACTATGGCTACACCTTC.

The chain links TRBV7-8 to TRBJ1-5; D gene ambiguous. CDR3 length: 14 amino acids. Between the trimmed V and J ends, which lost 0 bases and 3 bases, there was a span of 6 bases. Germline CDR1 is SGHVS and CDR2 is FQNEAQ. The DNA of the CDR3 is TGTGCCAGCAGCTTAGCTGACTCCAATCAGCCCCAGCATTTT. Protein sequence: CASSLADSNQPQHF.

This clone was seen a single time. The chain recombines TRBV7-2 with TRBJ1-2; unclear D gene. CDR3 length equals 15 residues. V dropped 1 base and J dropped 7 bases, with 16 bases sitting between them. Germline lookup yields CDR1 SGHTA and CDR2 FQGNSA. CDR3 loop: CASSLVSGDAGGYTF. The CDR3 nucleotides are TGTGCCAGCAGCTTAGTTTCCGGTGACGCGGGTGGCTACACCTTC.

The chain uses TRBV7-9 and TRBJ1-5; no clear D. Trimming took off 6 bases at V and 1 base at J, with 16 bases between the two ends. This CDR3 is built from 16 residues. Germline V lookup: CDR1 SEHNR, CDR2 FQNEAQ (reference sequence). CDR3: CASSPGSELSNQPQHF. CDR3 coding DNA: TGTGCCAGCAGTCCTGGTTCGGAGTTAAGCAATCAGCCCCAGCATTTT.

J is TRBJ1-5 and V is TRBV6-1, with no clear D. CDR1 and CDR2 (germline): MNHNS, SASEGT. V was clipped by 6 bases and J by 6 bases, with 15 bases between them. This CDR3 has 14 residues. DNA of the CDR3: TGTGCCAGCAGAGCTGGGCGGGAGGGTCAGCCCCAGCATTTT. Translated: CASRAGREGQPQHF.

This clone was detected once. This chain links TRBV4-3 with TRBJ2-2; 13 nucleotides match TRBD2. The germline gives CDR1 LGHNA, CDR2 YSLEER. The J segment lost 0 bases and the V segment lost 0 bases, leaving 7 bases of the junction unmatched. The CDR3 length is 20 residues. As DNA, the CDR3 is TGCGCCAGCAGCCAAGATCGATTTGGACTAGCGGGGGCGAACACCGGGGAGCTGTTTTTT. Encoded protein: CASSQDRFGLAGANTGELFF.

The chain combines TRBV6-6 with TRBJ2-5; D not certain. The V gene's germline CDR1 is MNHNY and CDR2 SVGAGI (reference sequence). The CDR3 covers 13 residues. V lost 6 bases and J lost 2, with 10 bases in between. CDR3 loop: CASSLVRQETQYF. The CDR3, as DNA: TGTGCCAGCAGCCTAGTTAGGCAAGAGACCCAGTACTTC.

The chain employs TRBV4-3 and TRBJ1-4; tentatively, D is TRBD1 (6 bases). Germline values: CDR1 LGHNA, CDR2 YSLEER. Trimming pared 2 bases from V and 3 bases from J, leaving 10 bases between. The CDR3 contains 15 residues. The CDR3 DNA reads TGCGCCAGCAGCCAACAGACAGGACCTAATGAAAAACTGTTTTTT. This encodes CASSQQTGPNEKLFF.

The chain uses TRBV6-5 and TRBJ1-1; TRBD1 agrees at 8 bases. The CDR3 length is 15 residues. The J segment lost 8 bases and the V segment lost 0 bases, leaving 8 bases of the junction unmatched. Germline values: CDR1 MNHEY, CDR2 SVGAGI. Here the CDR3 reads CASSYSATGDLEAFF. CDR3 nucleotide sequence: TGTGCCAGCAGTTACTCCGCGACAGGGGACCTCGAAGCTTTCTTT.

The rearrangement links TRBV6-1 to TRBJ2-5; possible D gene TRBD1, 6 bases. Germline loops: CDR1 MNHNS, CDR2 SASEGT. The CDR3 is 15 residues long. Trimming cost V 9 bases and J 2 bases, with 19 bases left between them. The CDR3 loop is CASTRLWTAQETQYF. The CDR3 DNA is TGTGCCAGTACTAGGCTTTGGACAGCACAAGAGACCCAGTACTTC.

V usage is TRBV7-2 and J usage is TRBJ2-2; TRBD1 matches 8 bases. The V segment lost 2 bases and the J segment 5 bases; nucleotides outside the gene matches: 7. This CDR3 contains 16 residues. Germline assignment: CDR1 SGHTA and CDR2 FQGNSA. The CDR3 bases are TGTGCCAGCAGCTTACTCCCAGGGGGCATAACCGGGGAGCTGTTTTTT. The encoded protein is CASSLLPGGITGELFF.

The rearrangement uses TRBV19 and TRBJ1-6; weak D call: TRBD1 (5 bases). With 7 bases removed from V and 0 bases from J, the gap between germline ends came to 13 bases. The CDR3 has 16 amino acids. The V gene's germline CDR1 is LNHDA and CDR2 SQIVND (reference sequence). The CDR3 nucleotides are TGTGCCAGTAAGGAGGAGGGACCCTCCTATAATTCACCCCTCCACTTT. It translates to CASKEEGPSYNSPLHF.

J is TRBJ2-1 and V is TRBV6-4; 11 bases fit TRBD2. The CDR3 covers 16 residues. Per germline, CDR1 MRHNA and CDR2 SNTAGT. With V trimmed by 2 bases and J by 5 bases, 5 bases remained unmatched. The CDR3, as DNA: TGTGCCAGCAGTGACGAGGCTAGCGGGGGGCACAATGAGCAGTTCTTC. Encoded protein: CASSDEASGGHNEQFF.

The gene calls are TRBV14 and TRBJ2-7, with 9 bases identical to TRBD1. V was pared by 2 bases and J by 3 bases, with 5 bases of the junction left unmatched. The V gene's germline CDR1 is SGHDN and CDR2 FVKESK. The CDR3 has 15 amino acids. The CDR3 sequence is CASSQTDRGHYEQYF. The CDR3 DNA sequence: TGTGCCAGCAGCCAAACGGACAGGGGACACTACGAGCAGTACTTC. Supplemented by reference TRBV14 and TRBJ2-7, the full variable domain reads EAGVTQFPSHSVIEKGQTVTLRCDPISGHDNLYWYRRVMGKEIKFLLHFVKESKQDESGMPNNRFLAERTGGTYSTLKVQPAELEDSGVYFCASSQTDRGHYEQYFGPGTRLTVT.

The chain uses TRBV9 and TRBJ1-2; 9 bases are shared with TRBD1. The trim removed 0 bases at V and 9 bases at J, leaving 9 bases unmatched. Germline V lookup: CDR1 SGDLS, CDR2 YYNGEE. The CDR3 consists of 15 residues. The CDR3, as DNA: TGTGCCAGCAGCGTAGCCACCGGGACAGGGCGTAGCTACACCTTC. It specifies CASSVATGTGRSYTF.

This chain connects TRBV19 to TRBJ1-1; 10 bases map to TRBD1. CDR3 size: 15 residues. The germline V gene encodes CDR1 LNHDA and CDR2 SQIVND (reference sequence). V lost 7 bases to trimming and J lost 1 base; unmatched junction nucleotides: 6. CDR3 DNA: TGTGCCAGTAAACCCTGGGACAGGGGGAACACTGAAGCTTTCTTT. This encodes CASKPWDRGNTEAFF.

This clone was detected once. The genes are TRBV5-1 and TRBJ2-2; the D gene is possibly TRBD2 (6 bases). The V gene lost 0 bases and the J gene lost 0 bases, with 9 bases spanning the gap. Germline CDR1 reads SGHRS; CDR2 reads YFSETQ. The length of the CDR3 is 16 residues. For the CDR3, the DNA is TGCGCCAGCAGCTTGGCCGGGGGTCCGAACACCGGGGAGCTGTTTTTT. Protein sequence: CASSLAGGPNTGELFF. The full variable domain, its missing parts supplied by reference TRBV5-1 and TRBJ2-2, is KAGVTQTPRYLIKTRGQQVTLSCSPISGHRSVSWYQQTPGQGLQFLFEYFSETQRNKGNFPGRFSGRQFSNSRSEMNVSTLELGDSALYLCASSLAGGPNTGELFFGEGSRLTVL.

This chain joins TRBV6-5 and TRBJ1-1; 8 bases map to TRBD1. The CDR3 loop spans 12 amino acids. Germline V gene data show CDR1 as MNHEY and CDR2 as SVGAGI. V trimming: 4 bases; J trimming: 11 bases; junction bases outside the gene matches: 6. CDR3 region: CASSSSTGVAFF. CDR3 sequence (DNA): TGTGCCAGCAGTTCGTCGACAGGGGTGGCTTTCTTT.